This T cell receptor (beta chain) comes out of a study of blood T cells in healthy people across ages. Combining a sample-barcoded 5' primer with a J-beta primer mix, a second PCR ran for roughly 7 to 12 cycles. TCRdb re-derived calls from the 5' RACE reads in MiXCR, one entry per CDR3 protein. The table records 1 million to 1.2 million distinct CDR3 sequences, under 40% of them present only once. Sequencing used blood. This TCR was recovered from a man aged 18-30 years in good health.

CDR3 region: CASSPKTGGGSDIQYF. CDR3 nucleotides: TGTGCCAGCAGCCCTAAGACAGGTGGGGGATCGGACATTCAGTACTTC. J is TRBJ2-4 and V is TRBV5-6; possibly TRBD1 for D (6 bases). Germline-derived CDR1 and CDR2 are SGHDT and YYEEEE. The CDR3 consists of 16 residues. The ends were cut back, 4 bases at V and 8 bases at J, with 22 bases in the middle.